This T cell receptor (beta chain) was recorded in a study of cytomegalovirus exposure and HLA in healthy donors. Notes on the study in general: The classifier, whose performance was assessed in both the original and validation cohorts, reportedly diagnosed cytomegalovirus status with high specificity and sensitivity. Several of the most significant clusters appeared linked to common viral pathogens, based on a later analysis. Among the CMV-associated chains, three were confirmed in vitro as specific for CMV antigens.

A word on this clone: Its target is unknown.

PCR used 60 Vbeta primers and 13 Jbeta primers. The table came from immunoSEQ multiplex PCR; TCRdb's copy has only in-frame clones and leaves some out. The sample has around 140,000 clones; 65% to 85% are singletons. The CDR3 has 16 residues. V was pared by 4 bases and J by 2 bases, with 9 bases of the junction left unmatched. Germline loops: CDR1 SGHRS, CDR2 YFSETQ. Sequencing was carried out using PBMCs. This TCR derives from a male donor in good health and CMV-seronegative. V gene TRBV5-1 combines with J gene TRBJ2-7; 10 nucleotides line up with TRBD1. The CDR3 reads CASSRPGTGAPYEQYF. The DNA for the CDR3 is TGCGCCAGCAGCCGACCCGGGACAGGGGCCCCCTACGAGCAGTACTTC.